What follows are 8 T cell receptor beta chains derived from one specimen sequenced in a study of blood T cell repertoires in COVID-19. TCRdb's table, derived via immunoSEQ multiplex PCR, lists solely in-frame clones and lacks some. The data show approximately 160,000 clones, with approximately 82% seen just once and under 15% held by the top ten. Sequenced material: peripheral blood. All receptors come from an older man who had recovered from COVID-19.

This clone came up once. The chain is built from TRBV5-4 and TRBJ2-1, with 7 bases fitting TRBD1. CDR3 length: 14 residues. After removal of 0 bases from V and 6 bases from J, the junction contained 3 bases not matched to a gene. CDR1 and CDR2 (germline): SGHNT, YYREEE (reference sequence). The CDR3 sequence: CASSLGDRANEQFF. The CDR3, as DNA: TGTGCCAGCAGCTTGGGCGACAGGGCCAATGAGCAGTTCTTC.

The chain uses TRBV18 and TRBJ2-1, with 8 nucleotides matching TRBD2. Trimming at V came to 1 base and at J to 3 bases, leaving 14 bases not matched to a gene. CDR3 length: 19 amino acids. The germline V gene has CDR1 KGHSH and CDR2 LQKENI. The CDR3 DNA is TGTGCCAGCTCACCACTAGATTTTCTTGGGACTAGTGGCTACAATGAGCAGTTCTTC. Amino acid sequence: CASSPLDFLGTSGYNEQFF. Looking up the rest from reference TRBV18 and TRBJ2-1 gives the full variable domain: NAGVMQNPRHLVRRRGQEARLRCSPMKGHSHVYWYRQLPEEGLKFMVYLQKENIIDESGMPKERFSAEFPKEGPSILRIQQVVRGDSAAYFCASSPLDFLGTSGYNEQFFGPGTRLTVL.

The rearrangement uses TRBV15 and TRBJ2-3; D possibly corresponds to TRBD2 (5 bases). The CDR3 spans 14 residues. Germline CDR1 and CDR2: LNHNV and YYDKDF (reference sequence). V was shortened by 1 base and J by 5 bases, with 10 bases between the two germline ends. The CDR3 region is CATSRGSGGDTQYF. In DNA, the CDR3 is TGTGCCACCAGCAGAGGGTCAGGAGGAGATACGCAGTATTTT.

The chain links TRBV3-1 (or the pseudogene TRBV3-2) to TRBJ2-4; 11 bases line up with TRBD1. Germline V gene sequence: CDR1 LGHDT, CDR2 YNNKEL (reference sequence). The CDR3 contains 16 residues. V shed 1 base, J shed 8 bases, and the junction held 7 bases outside the gene matches. The DNA of the CDR3 is TGTGCCAGCAGCCAAGGTGGACAGGGGGCGACGTACATTCAGTACTTC. Protein sequence: CASSQGGQGATYIQYF.

The V gene is TRBV5-1, the J gene TRBJ1-2; D remains ambiguous. The CDR3 length is 18 residues. Germline CDR1 reads SGHRS; CDR2 reads YFSETQ. Trimming stripped 3 bases from V and 4 bases from J, with 25 bases between. The CDR3 DNA sequence: TGCGCCAGCAGCTCCTCCAATGGGTCTGCGTTCCGGGGCTATGGCTACACCTTC. Translation: CASSSSNGSAFRGYGYTF.

This chain links TRBV5-4 with TRBJ2-1, with TRBD2 identical over 13 bases. The CDR3 runs 17 residues. Germline V gene data show CDR1 as SGHNT and CDR2 as YYREEE (reference sequence). The junction had 7 bases not matched to a gene; V was cut back by 4 bases and J by 3 bases. CDR3 nucleotides: TGTGCCAGCAGCCCAGGACTAGCGGGAGCGGTCTACAATGAGCAGTTCTTC. Amino acids: CASSPGLAGAVYNEQFF.

The gene calls are TRBV13 and TRBJ2-1; 9 positions agree with TRBD2. Germline V gene data show CDR1 as PRHDT and CDR2 as FYEKMQ (reference sequence). This CDR3 region has 15 residues. J gave up 5 bases and V 2 bases, and 4 bases lay outside the gene matches. CDR3 sequence reads: CASSLRLAGNNEQFF. The CDR3 nucleotides are TGTGCCAGCAGCTTAAGGCTAGCGGGGAACAATGAGCAGTTCTTC.

The gene calls are TRBV28 and TRBJ2-2; D unclear. Germline loops: CDR1 MDHEN, CDR2 SYDVKM. The ends were cut back, 6 bases at V and 2 bases at J, with 4 bases in the middle. The CDR3 has 12 residues. The CDR3 sequence is CASRSNTGELFF. CDR3 coding DNA: TGTGCCAGCAGATCTAACACCGGGGAGCTGTTTTTT.